The 10 T cell receptor beta chains reported below all come from one sample, sequenced in a study of T cells in women clearing cervical HPV infection. Repertoires were generated with immunoSEQ multiplex PCR, while TCRdb's copy carries only in-frame clones and drops some. The sample shows under 45,000 clones, and roughly 1.5% sits with its ten largest clones. The sample was blood buffy coat. All receptors derive from a woman aged 18-70 years with a cervical HPV16 infection that either progressed to CIN3+ or cleared (not recorded which).

Note on this clone: The read comes to an end 3 residues before the CDR3 does, leaving the germline J gene to fill in the end. The genes are TRBV5-1 and TRBJ2-5, with a tentative D call TRBD1 (5 bases). Per the germline V gene, CDR1 is SGHRS and CDR2 is YFSETQ. CDR3 length equals 15 residues. The V and J ends lost 7 bases and 2 bases respectively, with 18 bases between them. The covered CDR3 bases are TGCGCCAGCTCGACCGCGGCAGGGTGGCAAGAGACC. It codes for CASSTAAGWQET. The complete CDR3 sequence is CASSTAAGWQETQYF.

In the case of this clone: The DNA ends 3 residues before the CDR3 does, and the rest of the CDR3 is filled in from the germline J gene. This rearrangement joins TRBV20-1 to TRBJ1-1, with D perhaps TRBD1 (6 bases). The CDR3 has 13 residues. Trimming shortened V by 5 bases and J by 7 bases, and 17 bases separated the two germline ends. In germline, CDR1 is DFQATT, CDR2 SNEGSKA (reference sequence). This chain's CDR3 is CSAPLIQGNEAFF. The covered CDR3 bases are TGCAGTGCTCCCCTGATCCAGGGGAATGAA.

The sequenced CDR3 bases are TGTGCCAGCAGGAGGGGGACAGGGAGGTCGTACGAG. This sequence encodes CASRRGTGRSYE. The whole CDR3 sequence reads CASRRGTGRSYEQYF. This chain uses TRBV11-2 with TRBJ2-7; TRBD1 matches at 9 bases. From the germline J gene comes the end of the CDR3, since the read stops 3 residues before it. This CDR3 contains 15 residues. J lost 4 bases, V lost 6 bases, and 10 bases had no gene match. The germline CDR1 and CDR2 sequences are SGHAT and FQNNGV.

Regarding this clone: The missing CDR3 end, 3 residues past where the read stops, is filled in from the germline J gene. The chain carries TRBV7-3 and TRBJ1-4, with D possibly being TRBD1 (6 bases). The CDR3 runs 14 residues. CDR1 is SGHTA, CDR2 FQGTGA, per germline. The CDR3 DNA, read in part, is TGTGCCAGCAGCTTACGGGACACCTCGTCACCA. It is translated as CASSLRDTSSP. From start to end, the CDR3 is CASSLRDTSSPLFF.

With respect to this clone: The read ends 3 residues shy of where the CDR3 ends; the end is completed using the germline J gene. The genes are TRBV6-1 and TRBJ2-5; no definite D call. This CDR3 comprises 15 residues. Per the germline V gene, CDR1 is MNHNS and CDR2 is SASEGT. Trimming cost V 2 bases and J 0 bases, with 10 bases left between them. This chain's CDR3 is CASSEQRMYQETQYF. The covered CDR3 bases are TGTGCCAGCAGTGAACAGCGTATGTACCAAGAGACC.

Points on this clone: Read sequence stops 3 residues before the CDR3 end, and the germline J gene provides the missing end. V is TRBV20-1 and J is TRBJ2-1; weak D call: TRBD2 (5 bases). The germline V gene encodes CDR1 DFQATT and CDR2 SNEGSKA (reference sequence). V was shortened by 3 bases and J by 2 bases, with 14 bases between the two germline ends. The CDR3 length is 15 residues. CDR3 DNA (partial): TGCAGTGCTAGTAGTTTCGGGGTAGCCTACAATGAG. Its translation: CSASSFGVAYNE. The entire CDR3 reads CSASSFGVAYNEQFF.

Concerning this clone: Sequencing ends 3 residues short of the CDR3 end; the germline J gene provides the rest. The J gene is TRBJ1-2, the V gene TRBV20-1; TRBD1 might be the D (5 bases). The germline V and J ends were trimmed by 6 bases and 2 bases, with 16 bases remaining between them. This CDR3 has 14 residues. In germline, CDR1 is DFQATT, CDR2 SNEGSKA (reference sequence). CDR3 DNA, as far as it was read: TGCAGTGCATACCAAAAGGGGTACAACTATGGC. Translating it yields CSAYQKGYNYG. The whole CDR3 sequence is CSAYQKGYNYGYTF.

To note about this clone: The read terminates 3 residues before the CDR3 end, so the remaining end is supplied by the germline J gene. The rearrangement joins TRBV30 to TRBJ1-2; tentatively, D is TRBD1 (6 bases). CDR3 length equals 12 residues. Germline CDR1 and CDR2: GTSNPN and SVGIG (reference sequence). The sequenced part of the CDR3 DNA is TGTGCCTGGAGTGAACAGGGTTACGAC. Protein product: CAWSEQGYD. The full CDR3 protein is CAWSEQGYDYTF.

In the case of this clone: The read comes to an end 3 residues before the CDR3 does, leaving the germline J gene to fill in the end. This chain uses TRBV30 with TRBJ2-3; D is ambiguous. V dropped 5 bases and J dropped 5 bases, with 11 bases sitting between them. Germline CDR1 is GTSNPN and CDR2 is SVGIG (reference sequence). The CDR3 extends over 12 amino acids. CDR3 DNA, as far as it was read: TGTGCCTGGGGCCTCTTTGAAGATACG. Its protein is CAWGLFEDT. The full-length CDR3 reads as CAWGLFEDTQYF.

About this clone itself: The read comes to an end 3 residues before the CDR3 does, leaving the germline J gene to fill in the end. The chain carries TRBV5-1 and TRBJ2-2, with 9 bases matching TRBD2. The CDR3 sequence is 14 residues long. V lost 7 bases to trimming and J lost 6 bases; unmatched junction nucleotides: 7. Germline values: CDR1 SGHRS, CDR2 YFSETQ. CDR3 DNA, as far as it was read: TGCGCCAGCGGGATTAGCGGGGGCGCCGGGGAG. This codes for CASGISGGAGE. The entire CDR3 is CASGISGGAGELFF.